This T cell receptor (beta chain) was identified in a study of T cells in Graves' hyperthyroidism and ophthalmopathy. Study-wide results and limits: Prediction of ophthalmopathy progression came a median approximately 7 months pre-onset.

This clonotype was seen a few times. Its antigen is still unknown. RNA transcripts served as the template for amplifying TCR beta CDR3 regions. When the TCR CDR3 underwent first-round RT-PCR, the HTBI primer set was used. In TCRdb, the multiplex PCR reads were re-called with MiXCR into one record per CDR3 protein. This table holds about 270,000 distinct CDR3 sequences, roughly 22% found once. The TCR originated in a young man with Graves' ophthalmopathy. The source material was blood.

The CDR3 coding sequence is TGTGCCAGCAGGGAGGACTATCTCCAAGAGACCCAGTACTTC. This encodes CASREDYLQETQYF. The J gene is TRBJ2-5, the V gene TRBV7-8; D is possibly TRBD2 (6 bases). V was shortened by 6 bases and J by 1 base, with 12 bases between the two germline ends. This CDR3 contains 14 residues. Germline V lookup: CDR1 SGHVS, CDR2 FQNEAQ.